The 15 T cell receptor beta chains reported below all come from one sample, sequenced in a study of shared clonotypes between healthy human individuals. Sequenced by immunoSEQ multiplex PCR; TCRdb stores in-frame clones only, minus some. The table lists about 2.4 million clones, approximately 94% of them singletons, with about 0.34% in the top ten. Sequences were obtained from naive CD4+ T cells from PBMCs. Subset reported: CD45RA+ positively selected. The receptors were gathered from a man aged 18 to 30 in good health. Some clones in this sample may be carry-over from other donors' samples.

The rearrangement joins TRBV7-9 to TRBJ2-5; D gene ambiguous. The germline V gene encodes CDR1 SEHNR and CDR2 FQNEAQ (reference sequence). This CDR3 spans 12 amino acids. V shed 5 bases and J shed 5 bases, with 9 bases lying between them. DNA of the CDR3: TGTGCCAGCAGCCAAGATTTTGAGACCCAGTACTTC. Translating it yields CASSQDFETQYF.

The V gene is TRBV5-4, the J gene TRBJ2-2, with TRBD1 identical over 7 bases. CDR1 and CDR2 from the germline V gene are SGHNT and YYREEE (reference sequence). V was pared by 4 bases and J by 5 bases, with 5 bases of the junction left unmatched. This CDR3 has 14 amino acids. Here the CDR3 reads CASSPIQGTGELFF. DNA for the CDR3: TGTGCCAGCAGCCCCATACAGGGGACCGGGGAGCTGTTTTTT.

The chain carries TRBV27 and TRBJ1-1; D is perhaps TRBD1 (5 bases). Germline V gene sequence: CDR1 MNHEY, CDR2 SMNVEV (reference sequence). The V and J ends lost 3 bases and 0 bases respectively, with 14 bases between them. The CDR3 is made up of 16 amino acids. The CDR3 sequence is CASSLLSQGMNTEAFF. The CDR3 bases are TGTGCCAGCAGTTTGCTTTCCCAGGGAATGAACACTGAAGCTTTCTTT.

The V call is TRBV10-3, the J call TRBJ1-5; D perhaps matches TRBD1 (5 bases). Germline assignment: CDR1 ENHRY and CDR2 SYGVKD. Trimming stripped 3 bases from V and 2 bases from J, with 8 bases between. There are 14 residues in the CDR3. CDR3 residues: CAISDRGGNQPQHF. Here the CDR3 DNA reads TGTGCCATCAGTGATAGGGGCGGCAATCAGCCCCAGCATTTT.

The table lists this clone with a few counts. The CDR3 here is CASSSPRASFEKLFF. In nucleotides, the CDR3 is TGTGCCAGCAGCTCCCCCCGGGCAAGCTTTGAAAAACTGTTTTTT. This chain links TRBV7-9 with TRBJ1-4; D uncertain. With 4 bases removed from V and 7 bases from J, the gap between germline ends came to 16 bases. Germline CDR1 is SEHNR and CDR2 is FQNEAQ (reference sequence). This CDR3 comprises 15 residues.

For the CDR3, the DNA is TGTGCCAGCAGCTTAGACAGGGGTGGCTACACCTTC. Protein product: CASSLDRGGYTF. The rearrangement uses TRBV7-9 and TRBJ1-2; 7 bases map to TRBD1. Germline CDR1 and CDR2: SEHNR and FQNEAQ (reference sequence). The CDR3 is 12 amino acids. Trimming removed 1 base from V and 7 bases from J; junction bases left unmatched: 0.

The chain uses TRBV11-1 and TRBJ2-7, with D tentatively TRBD2 (6 bases). Germline CDR1 is SGHAT and CDR2 is FQDESV (reference sequence). V was clipped by 1 base and J by 3 bases, with 13 bases between them. The CDR3 has 15 amino acids. The CDR3 sequence: CASSLGGGGVYEQYF. CDR3 in DNA: TGTGCCAGCAGCTTAGGAGGTGGCGGGGTCTACGAGCAGTACTTC.

The chain joins TRBV4-2 to TRBJ2-3, with 7 bases fitting TRBD2. The V and J ends lost 1 base and 4 bases, in that order; junction bases with no gene match: 5. This CDR3 region has 15 residues. Germline V CDR1 and CDR2: LGHNA, YNFKEQ. Written as DNA, the CDR3 is TGTGCCAGCAGCCAAGGGACTAGTCCCCCAGATACGCAGTATTTT. This gives the protein CASSQGTSPPDTQYF.

The rearrangement uses TRBV7-9 and TRBJ1-3; the D is unclear. Germline V gene data show CDR1 as SEHNR and CDR2 as FQNEAQ (reference sequence). Between the trimmed V and J ends, which lost 0 bases and 14 bases, there was a span of 20 bases. The CDR3 has 15 residues. The CDR3 loop is CASSLAGVSGREVYF. The CDR3 DNA reads TGTGCCAGCAGCTTAGCTGGTGTCAGCGGAAGAGAAGTATATTTT.

V and J are TRBV19 and TRBJ2-7, with a weak D call TRBD1 (6 bases). V lost 6 bases and J lost 2, with 11 bases in between. Germline CDR1 LNHDA, CDR2 SQIVND (reference sequence). The CDR3 totals 13 residues. In DNA form, the CDR3 reads TGTGCCAGTAGCCTCAGGGGAACCTACGAGCAGTACTTC. This codes for CASSLRGTYEQYF.

The chain combines TRBV7-2 with TRBJ1-1, with D hard to call. Trimming removed 4 bases from V and 4 bases from J, with 13 bases in between. Germline V gene sequence: CDR1 SGHTA, CDR2 FQGNSA. The CDR3 has 14 residues. The CDR3 here is CASSSTRAITEAFF. The CDR3 coding sequence is TGTGCCAGCAGCTCAACCCGGGCTATCACTGAAGCTTTCTTT. Looking up the rest from reference TRBV7-2 and TRBJ1-1 gives the full variable domain: GAGVSQSPSNKVTEKGKDVELRCDPISGHTALYWYRQSLGQGLEFLIYFQGNSAPDKSGLPSDRFSAERTGGSVSTLTIQRTQQEDSAVYLCASSSTRAITEAFFGQGTRLTVV.

The chain is built from TRBV5-1 and TRBJ2-7, with a possible D match to TRBD1 (8 bases). The CDR3 extends over 15 amino acids. The germline gives CDR1 SGHRS, CDR2 YFSETQ. V was clipped by 3 bases and J by 2 bases, with 15 bases between them. The CDR3 DNA reads as TGCGCCAGCAGCTGGGGGGGACAGGTGACCTACGAGCAGTACTTC. Translating it yields CASSWGGQVTYEQYF. Full variable domain (rest looked up from reference TRBV5-1 and TRBJ2-7): KAGVTQTPRYLIKTRGQQVTLSCSPISGHRSVSWYQQTPGQGLQFLFEYFSETQRNKGNFPGRFSGRQFSNSRSEMNVSTLELGDSALYLCASSWGGQVTYEQYFGPGTRLTVT.

CDR3 bases: TGCGCCAGCAGGCTGGGACTAGCGGGAGTAAATACGCAGTATTTT. Its translation is CASRLGLAGVNTQYF. The V call is TRBV5-1, the J call TRBJ2-3; 14 nucleotides align to TRBD2. Germline loops: CDR1 SGHRS, CDR2 YFSETQ. V gave up 5 bases and J gave up 7 bases; unmatched junction bases: 6. The CDR3 totals 15 residues.

This chain connects TRBV7-2 to TRBJ2-7; D is ambiguous. Trimming stripped 5 bases from V and 4 bases from J, with 18 bases between. Per germline, CDR1 SGHTA and CDR2 FQGNSA. The length of the CDR3 is 15 residues. The CDR3 sequence is CASSTPTDRPYEQYF. CDR3 DNA: TGTGCCAGCAGCACCCCGACGGATAGACCATACGAGCAGTACTTC.

V is TRBV5-1 and J is TRBJ2-1; 9 nucleotides align to TRBD2. The CDR3 is 17 residues long. Per the germline V gene, CDR1 is SGHRS and CDR2 is YFSETQ. Trimming at V came to 2 bases and at J to 7 bases, leaving 13 bases not matched to a gene. CDR3 region: CASSFFGGRALENEQFF. CDR3 DNA: TGCGCCAGCAGCTTTTTTGGCGGGAGGGCCCTTGAGAATGAGCAGTTCTTC.